The 25 T cell receptor beta chains given below trace back to one sample, sequenced in a study of T cells after yellow fever vaccination. TCRdb processed the 5' RACE reads anew with MiXCR; each CDR3 protein has one entry. Of about 320,000 distinct CDR3 sequences listed, approximately 4.5% were seen once; the top ten hold approximately 20%. The source was PBMCs, collected 15 days after the yellow fever booster vaccination. All receptors derive from a man aged 18 to 30 who received the YFV17D yellow fever vaccine.

The J gene is TRBJ2-5, the V gene TRBV7-9; 10 bases are a match to TRBD2. Germline V CDR1 and CDR2: SEHNR, FQNEAQ (reference sequence). The V and J ends lost 2 bases and 1 base, in that order; junction bases with no gene match: 1. There are 15 residues in the CDR3. This chain's CDR3 is CASSLTSGVQETQYF. The CDR3 region has the DNA TGTGCCAGCAGCTTAACTAGCGGGGTCCAAGAGACCCAGTACTTC.

This clonotype was observed many times. This chain connects TRBV15 to TRBJ2-1; 8 bases align to TRBD2. CDR3 length: 16 amino acids. Germline loops: CDR1 LNHNV, CDR2 YYDKDF (reference sequence). With 3 bases clipped from V and 5 bases from J, the junction kept 9 bases outside the gene matches. CDR3 coding DNA: TGTGCCACCAGCAGGGCCCGGGGGGGGTCGGACAATGAGCAGTTCTTC. Translating it yields CATSRARGGSDNEQFF.

The rearrangement uses TRBV16 and TRBJ1-6; TRBD1 agrees at 9 bases. Per germline, CDR1 KGHSY and CDR2 FQNENV. The CDR3 covers 14 residues. With V trimmed by 2 bases and J by 8 bases, 1 base remained unmatched. The chain's CDR3 is CASSQGTGYSPLHF. The CDR3 bases are TGTGCCAGCAGCCAAGGGACAGGGTATTCACCCCTCCACTTT.

This clonotype was counted ten times or more. V usage is TRBV20-1 and J usage is TRBJ2-3; 9 bases match TRBD2. Trimming at V came to 5 bases and at J to 6 bases, leaving 12 bases not matched to a gene. The CDR3 is 15 residues long. The germline V gene has CDR1 DFQATT and CDR2 SNEGSKA (reference sequence). Here the CDR3 reads CSAPESLAGPDTQYF. DNA for the CDR3: TGCAGTGCTCCCGAAAGTCTAGCGGGGCCCGATACGCAGTATTTT.

This clonotype was detected a few times. V is TRBV7-8 and J is TRBJ2-1; D is unclear. V lost 5 bases and J lost 9, with 8 bases in between. CDR1 and CDR2 (germline): SGHVS, FQNEAQ. The CDR3 contains 11 residues. The CDR3 DNA reads TGTGCCAGCAGCCAGTGGGGTGAGCAGTTCTTC. Translated: CASSQWGEQFF.

This clonotype was seen many times. The V gene is TRBV20-1, the J gene TRBJ2-7; D gene unclear. Germline CDR1 and CDR2: DFQATT and SNEGSKA (reference sequence). The CDR3 spans 11 residues. V lost 6 bases and J lost 4, with 10 bases in between. CDR3 sequence: CSAEVGYEQYF. In DNA form, the CDR3 reads TGCAGTGCCGAGGTAGGGTACGAGCAGTACTTC.

This chain uses TRBV6-2 or TRBV6-3 with TRBJ2-2, with 9 bases fitting TRBD1. CDR3 size: 15 residues. The germline V gene has CDR1 MNHEY and CDR2 SVGEGT. After removal of 5 bases from V and 5 bases from J, the junction contained 6 bases not matched to a gene. The CDR3 nucleotides read TGTGCCAGCAGTAAACAGGGGGCGAGGACCGGGGAGCTGTTTTTT. Amino acids: CASSKQGARTGELFF.

This clonotype was observed a handful of times. The rearrangement links TRBV21-1 to TRBJ2-7; the DNA was not compared with TRBD2, the D call given in the table. TRBV21-1 is tagged as a pseudogene. The CDR3 runs 18 residues. CDR3 bases: TGTGCCAGCAGCAAAGGCCCCCCCACTAGCCCGGGATGGTACGAGCAGTACTTC. Protein product: CASSKGPPTSPGWYEQYF.

This clonotype occurred many times. The chain is built from TRBV12-3 or TRBV12-4 and TRBJ1-5; D is undetermined. V lost 8 bases to trimming and J lost 1 base, with 12 bases between them. CDR3 length equals 14 residues. In nucleotides, the CDR3 is TGTGCCAGCTCCTCAGGATACAGCAATCAGCCCCAGCATTTT. Its translation: CASSSGYSNQPQHF.

CDR3 sequence (DNA): TGCACCCCAGGGCCGCGGGGCTCCTACAATGAGCAGTTCTTC. It codes for CTPGPRGSYNEQFF. The chain is built from TRBV20-1 and TRBJ2-1, with a possible D match to TRBD2 (6 bases). CDR1 is DFQATT, CDR2 SNEGSKA, per germline (reference sequence). The CDR3 runs 14 residues.

In its sample, this clonotype was seen a few times. V gene TRBV12-3 or TRBV12-4 combines with J gene TRBJ2-1, with D unclear. The CDR3 has 14 residues. V shed 5 bases and J shed 12 bases, with 20 bases lying between them. The CDR3 DNA sequence: TGTGCCAGCAGTCCTCGGTCCGATGTCGATGGGCAGTTCTTC. Residues: CASSPRSDVDGQFF.

The sample holds many counts of this clonotype. The CDR3 is CASSLTTREVEQFF. The CDR3 DNA reads TGTGCCAGCAGTTTAACAACTCGAGAAGTTGAGCAGTTCTTC. The chain uses TRBV12-3 or TRBV12-4 and TRBJ2-1; D not certain. There are 14 residues in the CDR3. Deletions cut 2 bases from V and 9 bases from J, with 14 bases between.

This clonotype was seen repeatedly, ten times or more. The chain combines TRBV4-2 with TRBJ1-2; D is unclear. Trimming left V 0 bases short and J 2 bases short, with 4 bases between. The germline V gene encodes CDR1 LGHNA and CDR2 YNFKEQ. The CDR3 spans 13 residues. The CDR3: CASSQEENYGYTF. The CDR3 coding sequence is TGTGCCAGCAGCCAAGAAGAGAACTATGGCTACACCTTC.

There are many counts of this clonotype. V gene TRBV12-3 or TRBV12-4 combines with J gene TRBJ2-1; tentatively, D is TRBD1 (6 bases). The CDR3 has 15 residues. V lost 6 bases to trimming and J lost 3 bases, with 15 bases between them. In nucleotides, the CDR3 is TGTGCCAGCAGACGCCTCGACAGGTACTACAATGAGCAGTTCTTC. Translated, it gives CASRRLDRYYNEQFF.

This clonotype came up many times. This sequence joins TRBV7-3 and TRBJ2-1, with 7 bases that match TRBD1. Germline V gives CDR1 SGHTA, CDR2 FQGTGA. V lost 6 bases to trimming and J lost 5 bases; unmatched junction nucleotides: 10. The CDR3 loop spans 15 amino acids. CDR3 in amino acids: CASSNMGQTNNEQFF. The CDR3 DNA follows: TGTGCCAGCAGTAACATGGGACAGACTAACAATGAGCAGTTCTTC.

This clonotype was detected ten times or more. V usage is TRBV6-6 and J usage is TRBJ2-4, with a possible D match to TRBD2 (7 bases). The CDR3 totals 18 residues. The germline CDR1 and CDR2 sequences are MNHNY and SVGAGI (reference sequence). The V gene lost 5 bases and the J gene lost 0 bases, with 20 bases spanning the gap. CDR3 protein: CASSDVWGGSSAKNIQYF. CDR3 bases: TGTGCCAGCAGTGACGTTTGGGGGGGCAGTTCAGCCAAAAACATTCAGTACTTC.

This clonotype was detected many times. V gene TRBV20-1 combines with J gene TRBJ1-5; D is perhaps TRBD1 (5 bases). CDR3 length: 19 amino acids. V was trimmed by 4 bases and J by 0 bases, leaving 25 bases between them. The germline V gene encodes CDR1 DFQATT and CDR2 SNEGSKA (reference sequence). CDR3 loop: CSATFHRGGGALSNQPQHF. Written as DNA, the CDR3 is TGCAGTGCTACTTTTCATCGAGGAGGAGGGGCACTTAGCAATCAGCCCCAGCATTTT.

The chain uses TRBV6-4 and TRBJ1-1; tentatively, D is TRBD1 (5 bases). The germline V gene encodes CDR1 MRHNA and CDR2 SNTAGT. The CDR3 is made up of 16 amino acids. The ends were cut back, 2 bases at V and 0 bases at J, with 13 bases in the middle. The CDR3 is CASSDPLGDLNTEAFF. CDR3 in DNA: TGTGCCAGCAGTGACCCACTAGGGGATTTGAACACTGAAGCTTTCTTT.

This clonotype was recorded a few times. In nucleotides, the CDR3 is TGTGCCACCCACGGGGAGGGCGAGCAGTACGTC. Its translation: CATHGEGEQYV. The chain couples TRBV5-4 to TRBJ2-7, with TRBD2 matching 7 bases. The CDR3 has 11 amino acids. From germline, CDR1 is SGHNT and CDR2 YYREEE (reference sequence). With 9 bases clipped from V and 6 bases from J, the junction kept 6 bases outside the gene matches.

This clonotype was observed a handful of times. This chain joins TRBV9 and TRBJ2-4, with 10 bases fitting TRBD1. Germline-derived CDR1 and CDR2 are SGDLS and YYNGEE. The CDR3 spans 16 residues. V shed 0 bases, J shed 2 bases, and the junction held 2 bases outside the gene matches. Written as DNA, the CDR3 is TGTGCCAGCAGCGTAGGGACAGGGGGTACCAAAAACATTCAGTACTTC. This gives the protein CASSVGTGGTKNIQYF.

This clonotype was picked up many times. The chain uses TRBV6-5 and TRBJ2-5; D not certain. Trimming took 2 bases from V and 2 from J, leaving 6 bases between them. Germline V lookup: CDR1 MNHEY, CDR2 SVGAGI. The CDR3 spans 13 residues. The CDR3 region is CASSYLQQETQYF. For the CDR3, the DNA is TGTGCCAGCAGTTACCTCCAACAAGAGACCCAGTACTTC.

This clonotype was recorded at least ten times. This chain connects TRBV6-5 to TRBJ1-4, with D unresolved. CDR1 and CDR2 from the germline V gene are MNHEY and SVGAGI. CDR3 size: 13 residues. The V end lost 0 bases, the J end lost 8 bases, and 7 bases lay between the germline ends. CDR3 nucleotides: TGTGCCAGCAGTTACTCGAGTAAGGAAAAACTGTTTTTT. Amino acids: CASSYSSKEKLFF.

This clonotype has only a few counts. The V call is TRBV4-3, the J call TRBJ2-3, with D unclear. Germline lookup yields CDR1 LGHNA and CDR2 YSLEER. Trimming shortened V by 1 base and J by 0 bases, and 2 bases separated the two germline ends. There are 13 residues in the CDR3. The CDR3 protein is CASSQVSTDTQYF. The CDR3, as DNA: TGCGCCAGCAGCCAAGTGAGCACAGATACGCAGTATTTT.

This chain uses TRBV5-1 with TRBJ2-5; D unclear. The CDR3 covers 13 residues. Trimming pared 1 base from V and 2 bases from J, leaving 6 bases between. In germline, CDR1 is SGHRS, CDR2 YFSETQ. The CDR3 loop is CASSLHPQETQYF. The CDR3 nucleotides read TGCGCCAGCAGCTTGCACCCACAAGAGACCCAGTACTTC.

The rearrangement uses TRBV6-5 and TRBJ2-5; 7 bases line up with TRBD1. The CDR3 extends over 15 amino acids. CDR1 is MNHEY and CDR2 is SVGAGI in the germline V gene. J lost 2 bases, V lost 5 bases, and 8 bases had no gene match. The CDR3 sequence is CASSREWDSQETQYF. The CDR3 nucleotides are TGTGCCAGCAGTCGAGAATGGGACAGTCAAGAGACCCAGTACTTC.